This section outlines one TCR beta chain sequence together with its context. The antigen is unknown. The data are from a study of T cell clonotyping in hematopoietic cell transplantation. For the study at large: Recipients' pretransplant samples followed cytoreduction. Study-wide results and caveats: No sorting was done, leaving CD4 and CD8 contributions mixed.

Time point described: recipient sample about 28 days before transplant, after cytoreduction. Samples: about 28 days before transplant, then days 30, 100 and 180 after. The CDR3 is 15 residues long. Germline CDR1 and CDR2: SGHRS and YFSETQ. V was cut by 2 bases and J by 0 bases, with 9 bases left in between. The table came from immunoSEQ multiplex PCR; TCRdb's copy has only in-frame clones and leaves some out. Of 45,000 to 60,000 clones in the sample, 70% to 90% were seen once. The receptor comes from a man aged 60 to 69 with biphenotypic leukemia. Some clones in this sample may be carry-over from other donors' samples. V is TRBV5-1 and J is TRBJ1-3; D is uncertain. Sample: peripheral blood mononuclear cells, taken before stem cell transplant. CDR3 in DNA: TGCGCCAGCAGCTTCGCTCGGGGCTCTGGAAACACCATATATTTT. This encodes CASSFARGSGNTIYF. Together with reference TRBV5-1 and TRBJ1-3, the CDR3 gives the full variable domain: KAGVTQTPRYLIKTRGQQVTLSCSPISGHRSVSWYQQTPGQGLQFLFEYFSETQRNKGNFPGRFSGRQFSNSRSEMNVSTLELGDSALYLCASSFARGSGNTIYFGEGSWLTVV.